The text below deals with one T cell receptor (beta chain). Per the original methods: Reference gene primer amplification gave estimated nucleated cell counts. Data came from immunoSEQ multiplex PCR; TCRdb stores just in-frame clones and leaves some out. Clonal size and the V and J genes are those of that table, whereas D and trimming came from the DNA. The sample lists fewer than 80,000 clones, more than 70% seen once, with approximately 19% in the top ten. This entry belongs to a study of blood T cell repertoires in COVID-19. Turning to the study itself: T cells, B-cell-depleted T cells, or PBMCs provided the cDNA or gDNA that served as material.

CDR3 length: 14 amino acids. The V gene's germline CDR1 is SGHTA and CDR2 FQGNSA. V was cut by 5 bases and J by 0 bases, with 11 bases left in between. Sequenced material: peripheral blood. V and J are TRBV7-2 and TRBJ2-7; no reliable D call. The receptor comes from a human donor in a cohort sampled during active COVID-19. Here the CDR3 reads CASSALGSSYEQYF. As DNA, the CDR3 is TGTGCCAGCAGCGCCCTCGGGTCCTCCTACGAGCAGTACTTC.